This TCR beta chain was obtained from a study of identical twins. Study-wide points: Surplus twin overlap in beta out-of-frame sequences was less pronounced. Models underpredicted monozygotic twin sharing of out-of-frame TCR alpha. Findings depended on cross-sectional statistics rather than tracking the same donors. With abundant cord blood beta clonotypes, insertions were fewer; memory repertoires showed no such pattern.

Notes on this clonotype: Its target is not known. An end of the junction does not agree with germline; a read error may underlie this.

One entry per CDR3 protein, called by TCRdb with MiXCR from the 5' RACE reads. The sample has more than 200,000 distinct CDR3 sequences; over 13% are singletons. Material for sequencing was memory (CD45RO+) T cells sorted from blood. The receptor was isolated from a woman under 30 in good health.

The CDR3: CASSATGGTGQLFF. The CDR3 coding sequence is TGCGCCAGCAGCGCAACAGGGGGCACCGGGCAGCTGTTTTTT. This chain connects TRBV5-1 to TRBJ2-2; TRBD1 matches 9 bases. The CDR3 is 14 amino acids. From germline, CDR1 is SGHRS and CDR2 YFSETQ. The full variable domain, completed using reference TRBV5-1 and TRBJ2-2, is KAGVTQTPRYLIKTRGQQVTLSCSPISGHRSVSWYQQTPGQGLQFLFEYFSETQRNKGNFPGRFSGRQFSNSRSEMNVSTLELGDSALYLCASSATGGTGQLFFGEGSRLTVL.